The clone carrying this TCR beta chain appeared a few times. Its target is unknown. The CDR3 is 16 residues long. Germline V CDR1 and CDR2: MDHEN, SYDVKM. Trimming took 5 bases from V and 10 from J; bases not matched to a gene: 12. This sample is drawn from a study of cytomegalovirus exposure and HLA in healthy donors. Study-wide points: Reports indicate that TCR beta sequences accurately predicted the HLA-A and HLA-B alleles of most subjects.

The PCR was carried out with 60 Vbeta primers and 13 Jbeta primers. The table came from immunoSEQ multiplex PCR; TCRdb's copy has only in-frame clones and leaves some out. The profile shows about 130,000 clones, around 72% of them singletons. The chain has TRBV28 and TRBJ2-1; 12 bases are shared with TRBD2. The receptor was isolated from a human donor in good health. Source material: PBMCs. The CDR3, as DNA: TGTGCCAGCAGTACTTCTCTAGCGGGAGGGCCCCAGGAGCAGTTCTTC. It codes for CASSTSLAGGPQEQFF.